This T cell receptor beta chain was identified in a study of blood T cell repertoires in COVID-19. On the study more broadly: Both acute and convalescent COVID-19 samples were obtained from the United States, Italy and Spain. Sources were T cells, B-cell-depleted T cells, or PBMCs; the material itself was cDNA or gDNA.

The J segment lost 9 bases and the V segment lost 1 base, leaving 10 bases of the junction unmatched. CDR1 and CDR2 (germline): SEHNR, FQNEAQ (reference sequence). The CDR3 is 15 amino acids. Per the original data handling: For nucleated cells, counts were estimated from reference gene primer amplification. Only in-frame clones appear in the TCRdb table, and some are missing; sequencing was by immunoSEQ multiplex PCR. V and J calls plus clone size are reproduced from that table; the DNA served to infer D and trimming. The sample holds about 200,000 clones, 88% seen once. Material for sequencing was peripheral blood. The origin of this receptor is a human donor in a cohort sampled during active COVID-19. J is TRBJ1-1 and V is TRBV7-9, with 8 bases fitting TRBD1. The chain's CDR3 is CASSLGLTTGAKAFF. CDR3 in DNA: TGTGCCAGCAGCTTAGGGCTCACGACAGGGGCTAAAGCTTTCTTT.